This record covers a single T cell receptor beta chain. The data were taken from a study of T-cell reconstitution after alpha-beta-depleted transplantation in children. The CDR3 has 15 residues. V lost 3 bases to trimming and J lost 4 bases, with 15 bases between them. For TCRbeta, the library was prepared with unique molecular identifiers. TCRdb re-derived calls from the PCR reads in MiXCR, one entry per CDR3 protein. The sample includes 350,000 to 400,000 distinct CDR3 sequences, roughly 13% of them seen just once. The chain joins TRBV12-3 or TRBV12-4 to TRBJ1-1; D might be TRBD1 (5 bases). Sequenced material: PBMCs, taken from the stem cell graft. The source is a human donor who donated a stem cell graft to a child with Fanconi anemia. For the CDR3, the DNA is TGTGCCAGCAGTTTGGGGAGCCCAGGGTTCACTGAAGCTTTCTTT. It specifies CASSLGSPGFTEAFF.